These 10 T cell receptor beta chains share one sample of origin, sequenced in a study of blood T cell repertoires in COVID-19. Repertoires were generated with immunoSEQ multiplex PCR, while TCRdb's copy carries only in-frame clones and drops some. Of about 310,000 clones listed, 85% are singletons. The sequenced sample was PBMCs or T cells enriched from blood (not recorded which). The receptor set was obtained from a young woman who had been exposed to COVID-19.

V and J are TRBV6-1 and TRBJ2-1; 7 bases are shared with TRBD2. The V segment lost 1 base and the J segment 14 bases; nucleotides outside the gene matches: 5. The CDR3 has 12 amino acids. CDR1 and CDR2 (germline): MNHNS, SASEGT. This chain's CDR3 is CASSEEGREKFF. The CDR3 nucleotides are TGTGCCAGCAGTGAAGAGGGGCGGGAGAAGTTCTTC.

The chain recombines TRBV5-1 with TRBJ2-7; the match to TRBD2 covers 11 bases. CDR1 SGHRS and CDR2 YFSETQ come from the germline V gene. The CDR3 covers 14 residues. V gave up 4 bases and J gave up 3 bases; unmatched junction bases: 3. CDR3 sequence: CASSPGLAGYEQYF. The CDR3 nucleotides are TGCGCCAGCAGCCCAGGACTAGCGGGCTACGAGCAGTACTTC. Full variable domain (remainder filled in from reference TRBV5-1 and TRBJ2-7): KAGVTQTPRYLIKTRGQQVTLSCSPISGHRSVSWYQQTPGQGLQFLFEYFSETQRNKGNFPGRFSGRQFSNSRSEMNVSTLELGDSALYLCASSPGLAGYEQYFGPGTRLTVT.

This chain joins TRBV30 and TRBJ2-7, with 9 bases identical to TRBD1. Trimming took 3 bases from V and 5 from J; bases not matched to a gene: 8. CDR1 and CDR2 (germline): GTSNPN, SVGIG (reference sequence). The CDR3 is 14 residues long. The CDR3 sequence is CAWRLQGARHEQYF. DNA for the CDR3: TGTGCCTGGAGATTACAGGGGGCTAGGCACGAGCAGTACTTC.

This chain connects TRBV12-5 to TRBJ1-6; D is perhaps TRBD1 (6 bases). Trimming took off 6 bases at V and 13 bases at J, with 19 bases between the two ends. CDR3 length: 14 residues. The germline V gene has CDR1 LGHNT and CDR2 FRNRAP. The CDR3 reads CASGHSGGGSPLHF. Here the CDR3 DNA reads TGTGCTAGTGGCCACTCTGGGGGGGGCTCCCCCCTCCACTTT.

J is TRBJ1-6 and V is TRBV6-1, with D possibly matching TRBD1 (6 bases). Between the trimmed V and J ends, which lost 2 bases and 6 bases, there was a span of 8 bases. This CDR3 has 14 amino acids. The germline V gene has CDR1 MNHNS and CDR2 SASEGT. CDR3 nucleotide sequence: TGTGCCAGCAGTGAACAGGGGACTAATTCACCCCTCCACTTT. It is translated as CASSEQGTNSPLHF.

CDR3 protein: CASSLDGSPATYEQYF. The CDR3 coding sequence is TGTGCCAGCAGTTTAGACGGGAGCCCAGCGACCTACGAGCAGTACTTC. The chain uses TRBV28 and TRBJ2-7, with D maybe TRBD2 (6 bases). The germline CDR1 and CDR2 sequences are MDHEN and SYDVKM. Trimming took 2 bases from V and 2 from J, leaving 16 bases between them. This CDR3 region has 16 residues.

The chain carries TRBV27 and TRBJ2-4; TRBD2 matches at 10 bases. V lost 2 bases, J lost 3 bases, and 7 bases stayed unmatched. Germline CDR1 is MNHEY and CDR2 is SMNVEV (reference sequence). This CDR3 contains 17 residues. The CDR3 reads CASSLMGVAGGKNIQYF. In DNA form, the CDR3 reads TGTGCCAGCAGTTTAATGGGGGTAGCGGGGGGCAAAAACATTCAGTACTTC.

The chain joins TRBV6-5 to TRBJ1-5; TRBD1 might be the D (6 bases). The ends were cut back, 0 bases at V and 5 bases at J, with 11 bases in the middle. This CDR3 is built from 15 residues. Germline lookup yields CDR1 MNHEY and CDR2 SVGAGI. In nucleotides, the CDR3 is TGTGCCAGCAGTTACTCGGGGGGGGCGGATCAGCCCCAGCATTTT. Translation gives CASSYSGGADQPQHF.

V is TRBV4-1 and J is TRBJ2-3, with 14 bases fitting TRBD2. Germline V lookup: CDR1 MGHRA, CDR2 YSYEKL. The V and J ends lost 4 bases and 0 bases, in that order; junction bases with no gene match: 12. This CDR3 comprises 20 residues. The CDR3: CASSPLMTSGGATSTDTQYF. CDR3 sequence (DNA): TGCGCCAGCAGCCCCCTGATGACTAGCGGGGGGGCTACGAGCACAGATACGCAGTATTTT.

The V and J genes are TRBV7-2 and TRBJ2-3, with 15 bases matching TRBD2. V trimming: 0 bases; J trimming: 3 bases; junction bases outside the gene matches: 7. CDR1 and CDR2 (germline): SGHTA, FQGNSA. The CDR3 runs to 19 residues. As DNA, the CDR3 is TGTGCCAGCAGCTTAGCTTATCCCGGGACTAGCGGGGGGACAGATACGCAGTATTTT. Protein product: CASSLAYPGTSGGTDTQYF.